The entry that follows covers one T cell receptor beta chain sequence. Its antigen is currently not known. Per-nucleotide qualities are absent, and no much larger clonotype sits a single base away. The data were taken from a study of T cells in Graves' hyperthyroidism and ophthalmopathy (dated by TCRdb to between 2019 and 2020). Concerning the study at large: Peripheral blood samples were taken at the time of initial diagnosis, prior to any treatment. TCR V-J signatures able to tell the groups apart were searched for in a discovery cohort of approximately 95 patients, of whom over 40 had Graves' ophthalmopathy and 55 to 60 had stable Graves' hyperthyroidism. In more than 5 Graves' hyperthyroidism patients, the study also compared T-cell repertoires from thyroid tissue with T-cell repertoires from blood. TCR Vbeta CDR3 sequencing of 130 to 150 peripheral blood samples (approximately 44 ophthalmopathy, about 75 hyperthyroidism and 17 progressor patients) is reported in the paper. For training and testing, the 100 or so patients in the discovery cohort were randomly divided in a 7:3 ratio. Prospective prediction of ophthalmopathy was tested in an independent validation cohort consisting of 18 to 20 hyperthyroidism patients and approximately 16 patients who later progressed to ophthalmopathy. After sampling, hyperthyroidism patients received methimazole starting at 30 mg daily, and ophthalmopathy patients received high-dose intravenous methylprednisolone.

V is reduced by 0 bases and J by 9 bases, leaving a spacing of 6 bases between them. Reading the germline V gene gives CDR1 SGHDN and CDR2 FVKESK. The cysteine opens and the phenylalanine closes a CDR3 of 13 amino acids. Only the CDR3 portion is preserved as DNA: 39 bases, with reading frame beginning at the first base. A patient counted as having stable Graves' hyperthyroidism if no progression to ophthalmopathy occurred over 18 months of follow-up. Hyperthyroidism patients were aged 18 to 65 years and newly diagnosed, with disease duration of less than 2 months. The study excluded patients with uncontrolled infections, other autoimmune diseases, pregnancy or lactation. Diagnoses were based on clinical symptoms, serum thyroxine and TRAb, thyroid ultrasound and orbital computed tomography. Ficoll-Paque density gradient centrifugation was used to isolate PBMCs from 10 ml of fresh peripheral blood. Total RNA was extracted using Trizol reagent, and RNA quality was assessed on an Agilent 2100 Bioanalyzer.

Amplification of TCR beta CDR3 regions was carried out from RNA transcripts. For the first round of RT-PCR on the TCR CDR3, the HTBI primer set was used together with the Qiagen OneStep RT-PCR kit. A second multiplex PCR round built the libraries, followed by size selection and purification. The libraries were sequenced on an Illumina HiSeq2000 using paired-end 100 bp reads. The original methods were these. SOAPnuke was used to process the raw data, removing reads that contained adapters or uncalled bases, had a mean Phred below 15, or lacked an exact match to the constant primer or identifier. COPE v1.2.5 was used to merge high-quality paired reads, and clonotypes were defined as unique nucleotide sequences. MiTCR v1.1 was used to align clonotypes to the IMGT TRBV, TRBD and TRBJ reference segments. The analysis was restricted to V-J combinations with a frequency above 0.0001, which together covered approximately 99% of the repertoires. The TCS score was defined as F50 (clonal expansion) divided by E x V (chaos), with BLOSUM62-based TCRdist calculated between CDR3 peptides within each V-J. Welch's t-statistics and random forest reduced 500 to 650 V-J features to 13, which were used in a naive Bayes classifier (R e1071). Thyroid-blood repertoire similarity was quantified with the Morisita-Horn index. TCRdb cleaned the public reads at Q25 with fastp, built clones with MiXCR and kept in-frame beta chains. Records with the same CDR3 protein are collapsed into one entry carrying the most frequent genes and DNA. The V and J calls, along with clone size, are taken from TCRdb and not from the paper's own processing. This sample has around 700,000 distinct CDR3 sequences in its table, and 35% of those were observed once. The ten top clones hold around a third of the sample.

Overall study outcomes, separate from this receptor: In validation, the model predicted progression to ophthalmopathy with 65% to 71% sensitivity and approximately 74% specificity, a median of about 6.7 months before onset. A 13 V-J signature model separated ophthalmopathy from stable hyperthyroidism, with around 90% sensitivity and 81.08% specificity in cross-validation and 80%/75% in testing. No statistical method was used to set the sample size in advance, and investigators knew the group allocation. Most expanded thyroid clonotypes (frequency above 0.001) were also detected in blood, suggesting blood repertoires may reflect thyroid immune responses.

This receptor was taken from a woman aged 40 to 50 with Graves' hyperthyroidism. The V gene is TRBV14 and the J gene is TRBJ1-6, with the D gene not confidently named. Sequenced sample: blood. The nucleotides are TGTGCCAGCAGCCAAGATATGGGTTCACCCCTCCACTTT. It translates to CASSQDMGSPLHF.